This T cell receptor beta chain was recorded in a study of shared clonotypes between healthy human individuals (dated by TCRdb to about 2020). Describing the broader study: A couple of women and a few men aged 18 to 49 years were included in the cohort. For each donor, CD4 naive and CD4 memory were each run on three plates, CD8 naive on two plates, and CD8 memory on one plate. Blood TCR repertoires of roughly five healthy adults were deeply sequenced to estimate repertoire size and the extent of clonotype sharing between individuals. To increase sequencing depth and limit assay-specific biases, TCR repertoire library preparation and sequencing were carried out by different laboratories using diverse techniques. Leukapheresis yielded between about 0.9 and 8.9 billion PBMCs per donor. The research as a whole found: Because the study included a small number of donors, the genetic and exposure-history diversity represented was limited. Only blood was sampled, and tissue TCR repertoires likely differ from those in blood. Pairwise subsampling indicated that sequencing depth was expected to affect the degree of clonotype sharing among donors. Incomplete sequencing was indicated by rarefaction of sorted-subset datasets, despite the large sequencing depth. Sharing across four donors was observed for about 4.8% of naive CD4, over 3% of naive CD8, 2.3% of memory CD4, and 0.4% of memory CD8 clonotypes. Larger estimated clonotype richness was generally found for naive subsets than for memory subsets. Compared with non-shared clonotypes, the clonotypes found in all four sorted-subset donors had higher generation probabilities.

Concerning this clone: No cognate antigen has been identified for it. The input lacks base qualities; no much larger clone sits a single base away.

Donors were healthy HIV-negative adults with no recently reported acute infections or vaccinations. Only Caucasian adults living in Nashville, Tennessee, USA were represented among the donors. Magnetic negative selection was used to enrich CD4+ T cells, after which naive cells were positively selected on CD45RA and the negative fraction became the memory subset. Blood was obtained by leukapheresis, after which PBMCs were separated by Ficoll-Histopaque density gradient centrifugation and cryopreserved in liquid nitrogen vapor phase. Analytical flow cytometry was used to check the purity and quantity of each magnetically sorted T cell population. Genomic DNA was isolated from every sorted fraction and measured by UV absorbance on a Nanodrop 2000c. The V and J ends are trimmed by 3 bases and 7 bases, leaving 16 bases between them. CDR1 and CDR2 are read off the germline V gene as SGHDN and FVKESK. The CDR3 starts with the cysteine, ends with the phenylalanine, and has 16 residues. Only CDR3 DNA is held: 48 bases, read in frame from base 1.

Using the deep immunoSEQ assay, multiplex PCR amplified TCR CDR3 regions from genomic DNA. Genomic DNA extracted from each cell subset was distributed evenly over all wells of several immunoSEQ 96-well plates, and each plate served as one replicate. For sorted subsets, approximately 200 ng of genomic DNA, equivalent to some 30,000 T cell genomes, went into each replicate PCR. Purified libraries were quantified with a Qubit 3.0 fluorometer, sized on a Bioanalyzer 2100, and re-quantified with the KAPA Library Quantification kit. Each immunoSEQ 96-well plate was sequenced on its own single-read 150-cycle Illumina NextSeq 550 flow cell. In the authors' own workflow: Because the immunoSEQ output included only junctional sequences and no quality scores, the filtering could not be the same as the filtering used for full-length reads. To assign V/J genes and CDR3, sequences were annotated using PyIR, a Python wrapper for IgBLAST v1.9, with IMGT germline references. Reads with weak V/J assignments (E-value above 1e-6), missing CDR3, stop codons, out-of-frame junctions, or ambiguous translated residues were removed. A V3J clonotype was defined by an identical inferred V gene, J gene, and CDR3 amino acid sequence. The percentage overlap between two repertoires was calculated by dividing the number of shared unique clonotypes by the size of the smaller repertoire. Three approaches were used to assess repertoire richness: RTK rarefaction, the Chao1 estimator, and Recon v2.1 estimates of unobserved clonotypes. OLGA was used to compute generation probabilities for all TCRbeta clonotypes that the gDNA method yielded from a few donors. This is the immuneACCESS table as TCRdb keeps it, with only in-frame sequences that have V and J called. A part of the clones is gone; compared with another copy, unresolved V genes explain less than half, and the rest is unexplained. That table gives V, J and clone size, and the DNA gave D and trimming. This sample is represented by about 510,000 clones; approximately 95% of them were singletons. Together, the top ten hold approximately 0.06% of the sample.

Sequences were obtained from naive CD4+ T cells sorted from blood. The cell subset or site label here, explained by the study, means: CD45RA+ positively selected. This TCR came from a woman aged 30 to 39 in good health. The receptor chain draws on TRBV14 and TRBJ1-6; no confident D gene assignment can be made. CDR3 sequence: CASSHPFAASNSPLHF. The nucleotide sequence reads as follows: TGTGCCAGCAGCCACCCGTTCGCGGCAAGCAATTCACCCCTCCACTTT.